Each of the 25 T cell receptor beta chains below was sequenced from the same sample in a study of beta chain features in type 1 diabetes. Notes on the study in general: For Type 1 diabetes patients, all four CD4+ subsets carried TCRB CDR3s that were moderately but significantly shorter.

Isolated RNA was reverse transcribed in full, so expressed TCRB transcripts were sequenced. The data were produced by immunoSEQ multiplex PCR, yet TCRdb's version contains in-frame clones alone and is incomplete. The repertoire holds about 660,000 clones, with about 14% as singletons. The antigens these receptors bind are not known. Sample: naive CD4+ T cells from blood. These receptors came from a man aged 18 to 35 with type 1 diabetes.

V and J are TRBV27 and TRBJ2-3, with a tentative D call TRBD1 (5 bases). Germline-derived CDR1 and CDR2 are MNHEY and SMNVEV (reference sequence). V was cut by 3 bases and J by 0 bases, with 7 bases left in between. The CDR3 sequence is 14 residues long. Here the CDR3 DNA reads TGTGCCAGCAGTTTTCAGGGTAGCACAGATACGCAGTATTTT. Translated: CASSFQGSTDTQYF.

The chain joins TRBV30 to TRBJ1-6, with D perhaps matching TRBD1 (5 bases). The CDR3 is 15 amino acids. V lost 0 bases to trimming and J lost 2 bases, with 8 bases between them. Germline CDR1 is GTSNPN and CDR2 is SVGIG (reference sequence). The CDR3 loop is CAWSVRGAYNSPLHF. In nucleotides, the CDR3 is TGTGCCTGGAGTGTACGGGGCGCCTATAATTCACCCCTCCACTTT.

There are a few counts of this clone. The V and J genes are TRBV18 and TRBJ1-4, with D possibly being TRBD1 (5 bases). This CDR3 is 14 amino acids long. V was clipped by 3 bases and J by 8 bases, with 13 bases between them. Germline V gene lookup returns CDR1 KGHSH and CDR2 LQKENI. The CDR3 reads CASSPSAAGEKLFF. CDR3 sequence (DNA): TGTGCCAGCTCACCTTCGGCAGCAGGGGAAAAACTGTTTTTT.

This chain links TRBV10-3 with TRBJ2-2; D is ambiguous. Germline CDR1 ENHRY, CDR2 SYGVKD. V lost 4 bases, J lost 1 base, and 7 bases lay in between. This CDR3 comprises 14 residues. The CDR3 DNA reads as TGTGCCATCAGTGCAAGAGAGAACACCGGGGAGCTGTTTTTT. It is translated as CAISARENTGELFF.

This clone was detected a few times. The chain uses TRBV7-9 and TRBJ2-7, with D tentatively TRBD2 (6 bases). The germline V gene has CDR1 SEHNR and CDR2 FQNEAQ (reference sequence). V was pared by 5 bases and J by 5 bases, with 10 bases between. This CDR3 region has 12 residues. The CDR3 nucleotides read TGTGCCAGCAGCCCCTCGGGGGACGAGCAGTACTTC. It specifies CASSPSGDEQYF.

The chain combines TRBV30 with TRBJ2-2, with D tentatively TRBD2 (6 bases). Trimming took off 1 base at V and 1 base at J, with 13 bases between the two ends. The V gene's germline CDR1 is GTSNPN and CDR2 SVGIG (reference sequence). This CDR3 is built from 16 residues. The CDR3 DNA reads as TGTGCCTGGAGTGGTATGGGGGGAAAGAACACCGGGGAGCTGTTTTTT. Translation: CAWSGMGGKNTGELFF.

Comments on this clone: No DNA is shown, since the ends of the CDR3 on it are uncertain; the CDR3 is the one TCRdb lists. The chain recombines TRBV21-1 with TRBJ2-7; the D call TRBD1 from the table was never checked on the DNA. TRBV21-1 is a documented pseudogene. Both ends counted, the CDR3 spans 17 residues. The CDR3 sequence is CASSKAVGQGTSYEQYF.

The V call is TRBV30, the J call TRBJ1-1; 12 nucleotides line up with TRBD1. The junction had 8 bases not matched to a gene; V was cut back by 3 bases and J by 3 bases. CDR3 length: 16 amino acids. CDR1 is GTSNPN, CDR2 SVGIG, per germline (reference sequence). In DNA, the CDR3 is TGTGCCTGGAGGGGGACAGGGGGCGATCGGGACACTGAAGCTTTCTTT. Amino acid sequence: CAWRGTGGDRDTEAFF.

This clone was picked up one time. This CDR3 is CASSPGQGATYSQFF. CDR3 in DNA: TGTGCCAGCAGCCCTGGACAGGGAGCGACTTATTCACAGTTCTTC. The V call is TRBV11-2, the J call TRBJ2-1; 8 bases agree with TRBD1. The CDR3 extends over 15 amino acids. Losses at the gene ends were 5 bases for V and 13 bases for J; bases not matched to a gene: 16. Germline values: CDR1 SGHAT, CDR2 FQNNGV.

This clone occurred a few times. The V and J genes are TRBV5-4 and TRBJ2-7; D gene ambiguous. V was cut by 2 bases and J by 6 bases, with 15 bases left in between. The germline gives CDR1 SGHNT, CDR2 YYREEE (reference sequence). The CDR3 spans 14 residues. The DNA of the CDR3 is TGTGCCAGCAGCTTAGGGTCAACGGGCGGCGAGCAGTACTTC. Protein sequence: CASSLGSTGGEQYF.

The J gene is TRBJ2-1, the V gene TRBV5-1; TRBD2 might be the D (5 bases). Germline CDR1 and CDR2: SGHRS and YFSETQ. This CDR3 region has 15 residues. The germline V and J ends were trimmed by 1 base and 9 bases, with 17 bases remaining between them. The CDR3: CASSLSVALGGEQFF. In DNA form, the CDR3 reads TGCGCCAGCAGCTTGTCGGTAGCGTTGGGTGGTGAGCAGTTCTTC. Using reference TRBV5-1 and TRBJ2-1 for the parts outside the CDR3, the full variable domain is KAGVTQTPRYLIKTRGQQVTLSCSPISGHRSVSWYQQTPGQGLQFLFEYFSETQRNKGNFPGRFSGRQFSNSRSEMNVSTLELGDSALYLCASSLSVALGGEQFFGPGTRLTVL.

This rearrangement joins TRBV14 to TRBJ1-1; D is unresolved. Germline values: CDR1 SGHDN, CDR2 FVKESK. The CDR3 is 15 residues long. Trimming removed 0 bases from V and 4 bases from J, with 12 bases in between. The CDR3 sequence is CASSQDLLRGTEAFF. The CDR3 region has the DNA TGTGCCAGCAGCCAAGATCTTTTGAGAGGCACTGAAGCTTTCTTT.

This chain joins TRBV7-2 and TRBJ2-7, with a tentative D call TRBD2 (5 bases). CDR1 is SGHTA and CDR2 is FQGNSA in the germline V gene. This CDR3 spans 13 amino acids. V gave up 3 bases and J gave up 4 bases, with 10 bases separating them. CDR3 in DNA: TGTGCCAGCAGCTTCGTTACTAGATACGAGCAGTACTTC. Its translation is CASSFVTRYEQYF.

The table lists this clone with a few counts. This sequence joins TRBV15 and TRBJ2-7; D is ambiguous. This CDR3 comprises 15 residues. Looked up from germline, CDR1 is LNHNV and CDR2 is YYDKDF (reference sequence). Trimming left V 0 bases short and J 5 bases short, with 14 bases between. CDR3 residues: CATSRETYTVDEQYF. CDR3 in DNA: TGTGCCACCAGCAGAGAGACCTATACGGTGGACGAGCAGTACTTC.

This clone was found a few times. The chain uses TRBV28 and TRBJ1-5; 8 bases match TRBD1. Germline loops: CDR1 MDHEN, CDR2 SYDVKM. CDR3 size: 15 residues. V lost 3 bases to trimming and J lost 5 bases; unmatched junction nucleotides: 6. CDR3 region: CASSFRTGPYQPQHF. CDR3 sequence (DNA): TGTGCCAGCAGTTTTCGGACAGGGCCTTATCAGCCCCAGCATTTT. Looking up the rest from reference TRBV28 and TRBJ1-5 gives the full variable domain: DVKVTQSSRYLVKRTGEKVFLECVQDMDHENMFWYRQDPGLGLRLIYFSYDVKMKEKGDIPEGYSVSREKKERFSLILESASTNQTSMYLCASSFRTGPYQPQHFGDGTRLSIL.

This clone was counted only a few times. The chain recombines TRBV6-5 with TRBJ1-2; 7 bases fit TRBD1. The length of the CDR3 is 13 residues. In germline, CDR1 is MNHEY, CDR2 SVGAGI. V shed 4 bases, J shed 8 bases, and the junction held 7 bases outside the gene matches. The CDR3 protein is CASSFDRERGYTF. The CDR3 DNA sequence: TGTGCCAGCAGTTTCGACAGGGAACGCGGCTACACCTTC.

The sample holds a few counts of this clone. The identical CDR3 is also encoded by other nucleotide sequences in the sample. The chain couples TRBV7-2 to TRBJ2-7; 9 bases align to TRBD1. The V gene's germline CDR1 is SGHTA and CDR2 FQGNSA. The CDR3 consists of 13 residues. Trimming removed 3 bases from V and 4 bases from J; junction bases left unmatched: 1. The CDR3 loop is CASSLDRGYEQYF. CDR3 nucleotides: TGTGCCAGCAGCTTGGACAGGGGTTACGAGCAGTACTTC.

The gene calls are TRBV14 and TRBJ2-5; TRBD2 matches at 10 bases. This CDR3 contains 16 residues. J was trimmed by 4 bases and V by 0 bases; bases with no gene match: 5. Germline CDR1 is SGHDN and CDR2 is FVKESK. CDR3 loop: CASSQDRVAGGETQYF. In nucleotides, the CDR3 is TGTGCCAGCAGCCAAGATCGGGTAGCGGGGGGAGAGACCCAGTACTTC.

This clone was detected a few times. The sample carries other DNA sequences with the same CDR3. The CDR3 DNA reads TGTGCCAGCTCACCGACAGGGGTTGGAACTGAAGCTTTCTTT. Translated, it gives CASSPTGVGTEAFF. V gene TRBV18 combines with J gene TRBJ1-1, with TRBD1 matching 8 bases. Germline lookup yields CDR1 KGHSH and CDR2 LQKENI. V shed 3 bases and J 5 bases; nucleotides not matched to a gene: 5. This CDR3 is built from 14 residues.

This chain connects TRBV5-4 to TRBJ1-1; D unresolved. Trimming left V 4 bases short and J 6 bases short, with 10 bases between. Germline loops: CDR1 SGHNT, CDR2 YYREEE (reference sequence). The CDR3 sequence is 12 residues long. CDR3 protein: CASSEVNAEAFF. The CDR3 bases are TGTGCCAGCAGCGAAGTGAATGCTGAAGCTTTCTTT.

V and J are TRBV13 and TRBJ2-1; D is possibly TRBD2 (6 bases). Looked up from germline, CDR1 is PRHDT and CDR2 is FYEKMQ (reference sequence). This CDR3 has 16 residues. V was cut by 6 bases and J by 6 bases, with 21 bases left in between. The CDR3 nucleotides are TGTGCCAGCAGAGAAGAACTAGCCTCCTGGACCAATGAGCAGTTCTTC. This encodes CASREELASWTNEQFF.

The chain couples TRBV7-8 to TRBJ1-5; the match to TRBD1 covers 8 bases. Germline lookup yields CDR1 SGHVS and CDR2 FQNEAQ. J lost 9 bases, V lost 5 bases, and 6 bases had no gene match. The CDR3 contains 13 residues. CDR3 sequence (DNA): TGTGCCAGCAGCCCCGACAGGGGTCGGCCCCAGCATTTT. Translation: CASSPDRGRPQHF.

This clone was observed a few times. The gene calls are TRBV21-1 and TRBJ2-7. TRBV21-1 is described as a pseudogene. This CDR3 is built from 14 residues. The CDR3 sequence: CASSNKDPSYEQYF. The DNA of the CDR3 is TGTGCCAGCAGCAATAAGGACCCTAGCTACGAGCAGTACTTC.

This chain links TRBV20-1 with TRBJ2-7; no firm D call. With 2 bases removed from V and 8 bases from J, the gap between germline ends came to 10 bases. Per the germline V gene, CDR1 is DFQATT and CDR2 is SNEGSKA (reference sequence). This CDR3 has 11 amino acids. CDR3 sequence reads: CSARSDDQQYF. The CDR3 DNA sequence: TGCAGTGCTAGATCGGACGACCAGCAGTACTTC.

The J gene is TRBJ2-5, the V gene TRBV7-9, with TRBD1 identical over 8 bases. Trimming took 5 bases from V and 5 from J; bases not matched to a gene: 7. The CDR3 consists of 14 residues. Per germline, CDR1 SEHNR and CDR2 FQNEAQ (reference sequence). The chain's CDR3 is CASSPGTGWETQYF. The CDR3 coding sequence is TGTGCCAGCAGCCCCGGGACAGGTTGGGAGACCCAGTACTTC.